This T cell receptor beta chain appears in the sequencing data of a study of T-cell memory formation after mild COVID-19. General study points: Day 15 to 85 contracting clones showed balanced CD4/CD8; later expanders leaned CD4+.

This clonotype was counted only a few times. The antigen is undetermined. The CDR3 consists of 16 residues. Germline CDR1 and CDR2: SEHNR and FQNEAQ (reference sequence). V lost 6 bases and J lost 0; bases outside the gene matches: 5. TCR alpha and TCR beta cDNA libraries with sample barcodes and UMIs came from 5'RACE using constant-segment primers. TCRdb reanalysed the 5' RACE reads using MiXCR and keeps one entry per CDR3 protein. The table has roughly 340,000 distinct CDR3 sequences, approximately 15% seen once; the top ten hold 20% to 25%. The receptor was isolated from a young man who had mild COVID-19 (a few samples of this study predate the infection). Cell type and time point are not known. The source material was PBMCs or a T cell subset sorted from them (not recorded which). The gene calls are TRBV7-9 and TRBJ1-4; 9 nucleotides align to TRBD1. The CDR3 coding sequence is TGTGCCAGCAGGAGGGGACAGGGTGCAACTAATGAAAAACTGTTTTTT. It specifies CASRRGQGATNEKLFF.